This T cell receptor (beta chain) was sequenced in a study of CD8+ T cells in alopecia areata (dated by TCRdb to the late 2010s). Some background on the complete study: Treated patients were enrolled in an open-label pilot trial of oral tofacitinib at 5 to 10 mg twice daily for moderate-to-severe alopecia areata. Patients stayed on tofacitinib for 6 to 18 months and then had 6 months of follow-up off drug so that delayed response and recurrence could be assessed. In humans, TCRbeta sequencing was performed on scalp tissue and on sorted CD4+ and CD8+ peripheral blood T cells from healthy controls and from patients with patchy or totalis/universalis alopecia areata. The RNA source kit depended on sample type: the PAXgene miRNA kit for fixed scalp, the miRNeasy kit for PBMCs, and the RNeasy kit for mouse skin. Biopsies were taken from tofacitinib-treated patients at baseline and at 4 and 24 weeks of treatment, and a later scalp biopsy was taken in several of the tofacitinib-treated patients. Clonality in the scalp was compared among normal scalp (n=4), patchy alopecia areata scalp (n=8), and alopecia totalis/universalis scalp (n=8). TCRbeta CDR3 regions were amplified by immunoSEQ multiplex PCR using 35 Vbeta forward and 13 Jbeta reverse primers. To study T cell clonal expansion in alopecia areata, the researchers applied high-throughput TCRbeta sequencing to both the C3H/HeJ mouse model and human patients.

On this clone itself: It has no known antigen specificity. Base qualities are missing; no much larger clone stands one base away. Other DNA sequences in the same sample also yield this CDR3.

The library was prepared using the immunoSEQ multiplex PCR assay. RNA was extracted from all samples and reverse transcribed into cDNA, which served as template for TCR sequencing. First-strand cDNA was synthesized using SuperScript III with a 2:1 mix of oligo-dT and random hexamers. Amplification bias was assessed with a synthetic immune receptor repertoire, and residual bias was removed computationally. The study's processing was this. Raw reads were preprocessed for error removal, and CDR3 was defined according to IMGT conventions as running from the conserved cysteine to phenylalanine. Clonality was computed as 1 minus the Shannon entropy, with the entropy normalized by log2 of the number of productive unique TCRs. Whether each scalp clone was CD4 or CD8 was inferred by checking scalp TCRbeta sequences against the CD4 and CD8 repertoires from sorted blood. TCRdb mirrors the immuneACCESS table, restricted to in-frame sequences. Some clones are absent from its copies; in checked studies, under half trace to an unresolved V gene, and the reason for the others is unknown. That table supplies the V and J calls and clone size; D and trimming were determined from the DNA. The sample yields hundreds of thousands of clones; roughly 69% were counted once. Of the sample, around 1.2% falls within the top ten clones.

This sample's time point label indicates: baseline before oral tofacitinib. Lesional scalp punch biopsies and peripheral blood were collected from alopecia areata patients. PBMCs were isolated by density centrifugation and stained for CD3, CD4 and CD8, after which CD4+ and CD8+ T cells were sorted on a FACSAria. Study-wide findings and limitations: Compared with mice, TCR sequences shared between patients were less clear, possibly partly because of HLA diversity across the patient population. Unlike mouse skin, which is dominated by gammadelta T cells, normal human skin has resident alphabeta T cells that are also sequenced, and this complicates analysis of the scalp TCR repertoire. Compared with normal scalp, lesional scalp had higher clonality and more expanded CD8+ clones, particularly in alopecia totalis/universalis, a pattern that suggests antigenic drive.

V gives up 0 bases and J gives up 4 bases, and the segment between their germline ends measures 4 bases. The CDR3 goes from the cysteine to the phenylalanine over 13 residues. This entry keeps only the CDR3 DNA: 39 bases, framed from base 1. As encoded in the germline V gene, CDR1 is KGHSH while CDR2 is LQKENI. Sequencing used CD4+ T cells sorted from blood, obtained at week 0. The sequence derives from a human donor with alopecia areata. This chain is built from TRBV18 and TRBJ1-5, with the identity of the D gene unclear. The CDR3 has the sequence CASSPPGNQPQHF. The DNA is as follows: TGTGCCAGCTCACCACCCGGGAATCAGCCCCAGCATTTT.